These T cell receptor beta chains were read from a single sample in a study of response to subunit inactivated influenza vaccine. MiXCR, run by TCRdb on the RT-PCR reads, gives a single entry per CDR3 protein. The repertoire holds 530,000 or so distinct CDR3 sequences, with around 15% as singletons. The sequencing here drew on PBMCs from blood, taken approximately 12 days after vaccination. The receptors were gathered from a man aged 45-65 years who received an inactivated influenza vaccine. The CDR3 runs from the conserved cysteine through the conserved F or W. The D gene is left open where the match is weak. Not all rows give a size; the values are once, few, many and, for expanded clones, a class.

D,V,size,J,CDR3,DNA
.,TRBV20-1,few,TRBJ2-7,CSARRPGARNEQYF,TGCAGTGCTAGAAGGCCAGGGGCAAGGAACGAGCAGTACTTC
TRBD2,TRBV4-2,few,TRBJ2-3,CATRTSGGTDTQYF,TGTGCCACAAGAACTAGCGGGGGGACAGATACGCAGTATTTT
TRBD2,TRBV7-9,.,TRBJ2-1,CASPRSSGSSYNEQFF,TGTGCCAGCCCGCGGTCTAGCGGGAGCTCCTACAATGAGCAGTTCTTC
TRBD2,TRBV7-2,.,TRBJ2-7,CASAGGGLGSYEQYF,TGTGCCAGCGCGGGGGGCGGGTTGGGATCCTACGAGCAGTACTTC
.,TRBV27,.,TRBJ2-7,CASSSARRGGYEQYF,TGTGCCAGCAGTTCCGCCCGACGAGGAGGGTACGAGCAGTACTTC
TRBD2,TRBV2,few,TRBJ2-5,CASSLESGSGETQYF,TGTGCCAGCAGTCTAGAAAGCGGGAGTGGGGAGACCCAGTACTTC
TRBD1,TRBV5-1,few,TRBJ2-7,CASRPTPGTGGYEQYF,TGCGCCAGCAGGCCAACCCCCGGGACAGGCGGTTACGAGCAGTACTTC
TRBD2,TRBV12-3/TRBV12-4,.,TRBJ2-5,CASRRGVIQETQYF,TGTGCCAGCAGGCGGGGGGTCATCCAAGAGACCCAGTACTTC
.,TRBV20-1,few,TRBJ1-2,CSAPTDRVGGYTF,TGCAGTGCTCCCACCGACCGTGTCGGCGGCTACACCTTC
.,TRBV20-1,.,TRBJ2-1,CSARGGAEQFF,TGCAGTGCTAGGGGGGGCGCGGAGCAGTTCTTC
.,TRBV29-1,few,TRBJ2-7,CSVGPAGPYEQYF,TGCAGCGTTGGGCCAGCCGGGCCCTACGAGCAGTACTTC
.,TRBV28,.,TRBJ2-7,CASTLSTGAYEQYF,TGTGCCAGCACCCTATCGACAGGAGCCTACGAGCAGTACTTC
.,TRBV4-1,many,TRBJ2-1,CASSQVSNEQFF,TGCGCCAGCAGCCAAGTCAGCAATGAGCAGTTCTTC
.,TRBV11-3,.,TRBJ2-5,CASSFHSRETQYF,TGTGCCAGCAGCTTCCATTCTCGAGAGACCCAGTACTTC
TRBD2,TRBV7-2,many,TRBJ2-5,CASSRATSDETQYF,TGTGCCAGCAGCCGAGCCACTAGCGACGAGACCCAGTACTTC
.,TRBV28,.,TRBJ2-1,CASSFGLIHEQFF,TGTGCCAGCAGTTTCGGCCTGATACATGAGCAGTTCTTC
TRBD1,TRBV11-2,.,TRBJ2-4,CASSPTGRGQKYF,TGTGCCAGCAGTCCGACAGGAAGGGGACAGAAGTACTTC
.,TRBV5-5,.,TRBJ1-4,CASSRDGNNEKLFF,TGTGCCAGCAGCCGGGACGGGAATAATGAAAAACTGTTTTTT
.,TRBV5-4,few,TRBJ2-5,CASSLDQGSQETQYF,TGTGCCAGCAGCTTGGATCAGGGTTCCCAAGAGACCCAGTACTTC
TRBD1,TRBV4-3,few,TRBJ2-2,CASSLGGQGNTGELFF,TGCGCCAGCAGCCTAGGGGGACAGGGCAACACCGGGGAGCTGTTTTTT
.,TRBV21-1,.,TRBJ1-2,CASSSRTGQCYYGYTF,TGTGCCAGCAGCTCCCGGACAGGGCAGTGTTACTATGGCTACACCTTC
.,TRBV9,.,TRBJ2-3,CASSVEEGNTQYF,TGTGCCAGCAGCGTAGAAGAAGGAAATACGCAGTATTTT
TRBD1,TRBV24-1,.,TRBJ2-3,CATSDRTGGSTDTQYF,TGTGCCACCAGTGACCGGACAGGGGGTAGCACAGATACGCAGTATTTT
.,TRBV6-2/TRBV6-3,few,TRBJ1-2,CASSYDINYGYTF,TGTGCCAGCAGTTACGATATCAACTATGGCTACACCTTC
.,TRBV18,few,TRBJ2-5,CASSHTFQETQYF,TGTGCCAGCTCCCATACCTTCCAAGAGACCCAGTACTTC
TRBD2,TRBV7-2,.,TRBJ2-3,CASSLAKRLANTDTQYF,TGTGCCAGCAGCTTAGCGAAAAGACTAGCGAACACAGATACGCAGTATTTT
.,TRBV15,few,TRBJ1-5,CATSRTVNNQPQHF,TGTGCCACCAGCAGGACAGTAAACAATCAGCCCCAGCATTTT
.,TRBV5-1,.,TRBJ1-1,CASSLGGVLNTEAFF,TGCGCCAGCAGCCTCGGGGGGGTGCTGAACACTGAAGCTTTCTTT
.,TRBV30,many,TRBJ1-1,CAWGTVNTEAFF,TGTGCCTGGGGGACGGTAAACACTGAAGCTTTCTTT
.,TRBV7-9,few,TRBJ2-2,CASSSPAGPGELFF,TGTGCCAGCAGCTCGCCGGCGGGGCCCGGGGAGCTGTTTTTT
.,TRBV5-1,.,TRBJ2-2,CASKFSDPGELFF,TGCGCCAGCAAGTTCAGTGACCCCGGGGAGCTGTTTTTT
.,TRBV4-3,many,TRBJ2-7,CASSQAAGLKQYF,TGCGCCAGCAGCCAAGCCGCAGGGTTGAAGCAGTACTTC
TRBD1,TRBV7-9,few,TRBJ2-3,CASSLGTGPDTQYF,TGTGCCAGCAGCTTAGGGACAGGCCCAGATACGCAGTATTTT
TRBD2,TRBV7-9,.,TRBJ2-3,CASSTILAFGTDTQYF,TGTGCCAGCAGCACCATACTAGCGTTCGGCACAGATACGCAGTATTTT
.,TRBV28,few,TRBJ1-3,CASTPRAGAGGNTIYF,TGTGCCAGCACCCCCCGCGCGGGAGCGGGGGGGAACACCATATATTTT
.,TRBV20-1,.,TRBJ1-6,CSARPFIGSPLHF,TGCAGTGCTAGGCCCTTTATTGGGTCACCCCTCCACTTT
.,TRBV5-1,.,TRBJ1-1,CASSLEAVRNTEAFF,TGCGCCAGCAGCTTGGAGGCGGTGCGGAACACTGAAGCTTTCTTT
.,TRBV19,few,TRBJ1-5,CASNRPGLALSNQPQHF,TGTGCCAGTAACCGCCCGGGCCTCGCACTTAGCAATCAGCCCCAGCATTTT
.,TRBV4-3,many,TRBJ2-3,CASSQDPPQGLSTDTQYF,TGCGCCAGCAGCCAAGATCCACCCCAAGGGCTTAGCACAGATACGCAGTATTTT
TRBD1,TRBV15,.,TRBJ2-1,CATSRAGQGHNEQFF,TGTGCCACCAGCAGAGCGGGACAGGGTCACAATGAGCAGTTCTTC
.,TRBV11-2,.,TRBJ2-5,CASSLDFTGIQTQYF,TGTGCCAGCAGCTTAGATTTCACAGGGATACAGACCCAGTACTTC
TRBD2,TRBV5-4,many,TRBJ2-1,CASSPGTSGANEQFF,TGTGCCAGCAGTCCCGGGACTAGCGGTGCCAATGAGCAGTTCTTC
.,TRBV7-7,few,TRBJ2-5,CASSSAVGAQETQYF,TGTGCCAGCAGCTCGGCGGTAGGGGCCCAAGAGACCCAGTACTTC
TRBD1,TRBV28,.,TRBJ2-7,CASSSGQGSVGRLGEQYF,TGTGCCAGCAGTTCCGGACAGGGGTCGGTAGGACGCTTGGGTGAGCAGTACTTC
.,TRBV9,few,TRBJ2-7,CASSVGTVSYEQYF,TGTGCCAGCAGCGTAGGAACAGTCTCCTACGAGCAGTACTTC
.,TRBV6-2/TRBV6-3,.,TRBJ2-7,CASSPFIFGPYF,TGTGCCAGCAGCCCTTTCATCTTCGGCCCGTACTTC
.,TRBV12-3/TRBV12-4,few,TRBJ2-5,CASSKGLLDGETQYF,TGTGCCAGCAGTAAGGGACTCCTGGATGGGGAGACCCAGTACTTC
.,TRBV6-1,few,TRBJ1-5,CASRKQGSNQPQHF,TGTGCCAGCAGAAAACAGGGATCTAATCAGCCCCAGCATTTT
.,TRBV7-3,.,TRBJ1-5,CASSLTEHQPQHF,TGTGCCAGCAGCTTAACGGAGCACCAGCCCCAGCATTTT